The 21 T cell receptor beta chains given below trace back to one sample, sequenced in a study of blood T cell repertoires in COVID-19. The assay was immunoSEQ multiplex PCR, and TCRdb's table has in-frame clones only and misses some. This table has almost 250,000 clones, 86% appearing once. The sequenced sample was peripheral blood. All receptors come from a woman older than 75 with COVID-19, enrolled during active disease.

This clone was recorded once. The rearrangement joins TRBV5-8 to TRBJ1-1, with D perhaps TRBD1 (6 bases). The CDR3 extends over 11 amino acids. Germline V lookup: CDR1 SGHTS, CDR2 YDEGEE. V lost 7 bases, J lost 5 bases, and 9 bases lay in between. In DNA form, the CDR3 reads TGTGCCAGCCACAGGGTAACTGAAGCTTTCTTT. This translates into CASHRVTEAFF. The whole variable domain, filled in from reference TRBV5-8 and TRBJ1-1, reads EAGVTQSPTHLIKTRGQQATLRCSPISGHTSVYWYQQALGLGLQFLLWYDEGEERNRGNFPPRFSGRQFPNYSSELNVNALELEDSALYLCASHRVTEAFFGQGTRLTVV.

On this clone: This CDR3 is also generated by other DNA sequences in the sample. This rearrangement joins TRBV12-3 or TRBV12-4 to TRBJ1-2, with D uncertain. V gave up 4 bases and J gave up 8 bases, with 8 bases separating them. This CDR3 comprises 11 residues. The CDR3 region is CASSSGFGYTF. The CDR3 DNA is TGTGCCAGCAGTTCGGGTTTCGGCTACACCTTC.

The chain links TRBV11-2 to TRBJ1-3; perhaps TRBD1 as D (5 bases). This CDR3 is 15 amino acids long. Germline CDR1 SGHAT, CDR2 FQNNGV. V shed 1 base and J shed 2 bases, with 9 bases lying between them. The CDR3 DNA reads as TGTGCCAGCAGCTTAGTCGGAGGGGCTGGAAACACCATATATTTT. Translating it yields CASSLVGGAGNTIYF.

The chain joins TRBV19 to TRBJ1-5, with D possibly matching TRBD1 (6 bases). V was clipped by 7 bases and J by 6 bases, with 13 bases between them. Germline loops: CDR1 LNHDA, CDR2 SQIVND (reference sequence). This CDR3 spans 13 amino acids. The CDR3 sequence is CASTVTGSQPQHF. For the CDR3, the DNA is TGTGCCAGTACCGTCACAGGGTCTCAGCCCCAGCATTTT.

The chain has TRBV27 and TRBJ1-2, with D possibly TRBD1 on 5 matching bases. Per germline, CDR1 MNHEY and CDR2 SMNVEV (reference sequence). This CDR3 has 14 residues. V lost 5 bases and J lost 7, with 17 bases in between. The CDR3 DNA reads as TGTGCCAGCAGTCTACGCGGGGGGGAAGGTGGCTACACCTTC. Protein: CASSLRGGEGGYTF.

This clone was picked up a small number of times. The chain joins TRBV5-6 to TRBJ2-2; 11 nucleotides agree with TRBD2. Germline CDR1 SGHDT, CDR2 YYEEEE. V lost 4 bases and J lost 8; bases outside the gene matches: 13. This CDR3 comprises 17 residues. Written as DNA, the CDR3 is TGTGCCAGCAGCGTGGGACTAGCGGCATTTACCAGGGGGGAGCTGTTTTTT. Its protein product is CASSVGLAAFTRGELFF.

The chain couples TRBV4-1 to TRBJ1-5; maybe TRBD1 (5 bases). The CDR3 covers 16 residues. Between the trimmed V and J ends, which lost 0 bases and 4 bases, there was a span of 13 bases. Germline-derived CDR1 and CDR2 are MGHRA and YSYEKL. The CDR3 is CASSQEGASANQPQHF. The CDR3 nucleotides read TGCGCCAGCAGCCAAGAAGGGGCCAGCGCAAATCAGCCCCAGCATTTT.

This rearrangement joins TRBV19 to TRBJ1-2, with 7 bases matching TRBD1. Germline CDR1 is LNHDA and CDR2 is SQIVND (reference sequence). Trimming took 5 bases from V and 4 from J; bases not matched to a gene: 7. The CDR3 has 14 residues. The DNA for the CDR3 is TGTGCCAGTAGTCCACGACAGGGAACCTATGGCTACACCTTC. It yields the protein CASSPRQGTYGYTF.

This rearrangement joins TRBV19 to TRBJ2-5; perhaps TRBD2 as D (7 bases). The CDR3 covers 14 residues. The germline V gene encodes CDR1 LNHDA and CDR2 SQIVND (reference sequence). Trimming cost V 5 bases and J 2 bases, with 12 bases left between them. CDR3 sequence reads: CASSPGGRQETQYF. CDR3 bases: TGTGCCAGTAGTCCCGGGGGGCGGCAAGAGACCCAGTACTTC.

This clone has just one count. The chain links TRBV6-5 to TRBJ2-1; 9 bases agree with TRBD2. The V segment lost 2 bases and the J segment 4 bases; nucleotides outside the gene matches: 6. Germline V lookup: CDR1 MNHEY, CDR2 SVGAGI. The CDR3 runs 16 residues. CDR3: CASSYRASGAYNEQFF. The CDR3 DNA is TGTGCCAGCAGTTACAGGGCTAGCGGGGCGTACAATGAGCAGTTCTTC.

This sequence joins TRBV30 and TRBJ2-7; no clear D. Germline CDR1 reads GTSNPN; CDR2 reads SVGIG (reference sequence). This CDR3 spans 14 amino acids. V shed 4 bases and J shed 3 bases, with 16 bases lying between them. CDR3 DNA: TGTGCCTGGACCCCAACCGGGTATAACTACGAGCAGTACTTC. As protein: CAWTPTGYNYEQYF. The full variable domain, in which reference TRBV30 and TRBJ2-7 provide the parts outside the CDR3, is SQTIHQWPATLVQPVGSPLSLECTVEGTSNPNLYWYRQAAGRGLQLLFYSVGIGQISSEVPQNLSASRPQDRQFILSSKKLLLSDSGFYLCAWTPTGYNYEQYFGPGTRLTVT.

The chain employs TRBV28 and TRBJ1-1; TRBD1 agrees at 10 bases. The CDR3 sequence is 15 residues long. The germline V gene encodes CDR1 MDHEN and CDR2 SYDVKM. Unmatched junction bases numbered 8, after V lost 5 bases and J lost 5 bases. The CDR3 is CASSPPRQGATEAFF. The CDR3 coding sequence is TGTGCCAGCAGTCCACCCAGACAGGGGGCGACTGAAGCTTTCTTT.

The chain carries TRBV30 and TRBJ1-2, with 10 bases lining up with TRBD1. Germline trimming cut 4 bases from V and 5 bases from J; bases unmatched to any gene: 10. The V gene's germline CDR1 is GTSNPN and CDR2 SVGIG (reference sequence). The CDR3 has 15 amino acids. CDR3 in amino acids: CAWNERTGGIYGYTF. CDR3 DNA sequence: TGTGCCTGGAACGAAAGGACAGGGGGTATATATGGCTACACCTTC.

The chain is built from TRBV3-1 (or the pseudogene TRBV3-2) and TRBJ2-5; 7 positions agree with TRBD2. Germline assignment: CDR1 LGHDT and CDR2 YNNKEL (reference sequence). The CDR3 is made up of 14 amino acids. V trimming: 6 bases; J trimming: 4 bases; junction bases outside the gene matches: 8. The CDR3 nucleotides are TGTGCCAGCAGTGGAAGACTAGCCCCAGAGACCCAGTACTTC. Its translation: CASSGRLAPETQYF.

This clone appeared once. This chain joins TRBV7-8 and TRBJ1-1; D unresolved. In germline, CDR1 is SGHVS, CDR2 FQNEAQ. V lost 1 base and J lost 7, with 10 bases in between. CDR3 length: 13 amino acids. The CDR3 bases are TGTGCCAGCAGCTTAGGGGCAGTTGGTGAAGCTTTCTTT. Amino acid sequence: CASSLGAVGEAFF.

The gene calls are TRBV7-8 and TRBJ1-1; TRBD1 matches at 10 bases. The germline gives CDR1 SGHVS, CDR2 FQNEAQ. J was trimmed by 2 bases and V by 7 bases; bases with no gene match: 4. The CDR3 extends over 14 amino acids. The CDR3 DNA sequence: TGTGCCAGCACAGGGGACAGGGGTAACACTGAAGCTTTCTTT. It yields the protein CASTGDRGNTEAFF. Full variable domain (rest looked up from reference TRBV7-8 and TRBJ1-1): GAGVSQSPRYKVAKRGQDVALRCDPISGHVSLFWYQQALGQGPEFLTYFQNEAQLDKSGLPSDRFFAERPEGSVSTLKIQRTQQEDSAVYLCASTGDRGNTEAFFGQGTRLTVV.

The chain is built from TRBV2 and TRBJ1-3, with TRBD1 identical over 9 bases. After removal of 5 bases from V and 0 bases from J, the junction contained 11 bases not matched to a gene. The germline V gene encodes CDR1 SNHLY and CDR2 FYNNEI. The CDR3 is 18 amino acids. CDR3 in amino acids: CASSRDRGAVSSGNTIYF. As DNA, the CDR3 is TGTGCCAGCAGTAGAGACAGGGGGGCAGTATCCTCTGGAAACACCATATATTTT. Full variable domain (remainder filled in from reference TRBV2 and TRBJ1-3): EPEVTQTPSHQVTQMGQEVILRCVPISNHLYFYWYRQILGQKVEFLVSFYNNEISEKSEIFDDQFSVERPDGSNFTLKIRSTKLEDSAMYFCASSRDRGAVSSGNTIYFGEGSWLTVV.

V and J are TRBV4-2 and TRBJ2-5; 11 bases match TRBD1. J was trimmed by 1 base and V by 4 bases; bases with no gene match: 2. CDR3 length: 15 amino acids. CDR1 and CDR2 (germline): LGHNA, YNFKEQ. The CDR3 nucleotides are TGTGCCAGCAGCCCAGGGACAGGGGGCCAAGAGACCCAGTACTTC. Translation gives CASSPGTGGQETQYF.

The chain links TRBV19 to TRBJ2-1; 11 bases map to TRBD1. This CDR3 has 16 residues. Trimming took 4 bases from V and 8 from J; bases not matched to a gene: 10. Germline V CDR1 and CDR2: LNHDA, SQIVND (reference sequence). Written as DNA, the CDR3 is TGTGCCAGTAGTACCTCTCCGGGACAGGGGGGACATGAGCAGTTCTTC. It translates to CASSTSPGQGGHEQFF.

V usage is TRBV5-1 and J usage is TRBJ1-6, with TRBD1 as a possible D gene (6 bases). This CDR3 is 16 amino acids long. From germline, CDR1 is SGHRS and CDR2 YFSETQ. The germline V and J ends were trimmed by 0 bases and 9 bases, with 16 bases remaining between them. The CDR3 coding sequence is TGCGCCAGCAGCTTGGCCGGAACAGGGTATGGTTCACCCCTCCACTTT. Protein product: CASSLAGTGYGSPLHF.

A single count supports this clone. V is TRBV19 and J is TRBJ2-6; perhaps TRBD2 as D (5 bases). Trimming cost V 4 bases and J 0 bases, with 16 bases left between them. The CDR3 consists of 18 residues. Germline CDR1 LNHDA, CDR2 SQIVND (reference sequence). The DNA of the CDR3 is TGTGCCAGTAGTACCGCGGGCAGAACCCGCTCTGGGGCCAACGTCCTGACTTTC. Translating it yields CASSTAGRTRSGANVLTF.